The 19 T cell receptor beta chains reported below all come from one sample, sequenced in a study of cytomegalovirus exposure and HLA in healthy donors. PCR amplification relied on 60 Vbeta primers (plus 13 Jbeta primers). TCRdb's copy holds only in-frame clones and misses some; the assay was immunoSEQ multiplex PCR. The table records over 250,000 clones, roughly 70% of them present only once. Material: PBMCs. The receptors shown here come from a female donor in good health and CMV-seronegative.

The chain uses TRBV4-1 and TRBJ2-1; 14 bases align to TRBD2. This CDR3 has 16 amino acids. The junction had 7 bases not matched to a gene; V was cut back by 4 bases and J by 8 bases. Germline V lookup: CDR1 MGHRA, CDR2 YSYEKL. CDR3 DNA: TGCGCCAGCAGCCGCGGGACTAGCGGGAGTGGGGATGAGCAGTTCTTC. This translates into CASSRGTSGSGDEQFF.

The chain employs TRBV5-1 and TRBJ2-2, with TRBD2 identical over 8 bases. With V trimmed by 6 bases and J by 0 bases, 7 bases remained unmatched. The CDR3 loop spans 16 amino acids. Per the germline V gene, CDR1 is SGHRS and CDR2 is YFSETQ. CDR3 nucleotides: TGCGCCAGCAACTCTACTAGCGGAGCGAACACCGGGGAGCTGTTTTTT. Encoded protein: CASNSTSGANTGELFF.

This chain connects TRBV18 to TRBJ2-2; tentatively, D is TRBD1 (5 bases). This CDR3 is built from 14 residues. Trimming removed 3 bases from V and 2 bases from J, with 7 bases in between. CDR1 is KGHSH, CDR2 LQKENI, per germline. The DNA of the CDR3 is TGTGCCAGCTCACCGACAGTTAACACCGGGGAGCTGTTTTTT. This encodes CASSPTVNTGELFF. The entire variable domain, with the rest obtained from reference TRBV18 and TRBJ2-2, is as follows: NAGVMQNPRHLVRRRGQEARLRCSPMKGHSHVYWYRQLPEEGLKFMVYLQKENIIDESGMPKERFSAEFPKEGPSILRIQQVVRGDSAAYFCASSPTVNTGELFFGEGSRLTVL.

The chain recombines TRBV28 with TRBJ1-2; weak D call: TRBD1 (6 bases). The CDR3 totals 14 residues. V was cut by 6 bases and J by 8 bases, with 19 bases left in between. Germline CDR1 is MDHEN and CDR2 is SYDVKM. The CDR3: CASRSGGGSEGYTF. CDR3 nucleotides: TGTGCCAGCAGGTCCGGGGGGGGCTCGGAAGGCTACACCTTC.

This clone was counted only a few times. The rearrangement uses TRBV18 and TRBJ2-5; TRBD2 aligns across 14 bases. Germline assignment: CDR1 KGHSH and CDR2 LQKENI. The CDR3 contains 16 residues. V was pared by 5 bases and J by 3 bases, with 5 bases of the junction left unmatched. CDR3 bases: TGTGCCAGCTCATTCGGGACTAGCGGGAGCAAAGAGACCCAGTACTTC. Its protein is CASSFGTSGSKETQYF. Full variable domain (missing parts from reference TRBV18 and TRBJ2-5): NAGVMQNPRHLVRRRGQEARLRCSPMKGHSHVYWYRQLPEEGLKFMVYLQKENIIDESGMPKERFSAEFPKEGPSILRIQQVVRGDSAAYFCASSFGTSGSKETQYFGPGTRLLVL.

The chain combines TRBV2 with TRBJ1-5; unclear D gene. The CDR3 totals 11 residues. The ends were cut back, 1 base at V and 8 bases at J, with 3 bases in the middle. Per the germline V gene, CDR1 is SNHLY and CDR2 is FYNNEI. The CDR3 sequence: CASSEDKPQHF. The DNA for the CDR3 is TGTGCCAGCAGTGAAGACAAGCCCCAGCATTTT.

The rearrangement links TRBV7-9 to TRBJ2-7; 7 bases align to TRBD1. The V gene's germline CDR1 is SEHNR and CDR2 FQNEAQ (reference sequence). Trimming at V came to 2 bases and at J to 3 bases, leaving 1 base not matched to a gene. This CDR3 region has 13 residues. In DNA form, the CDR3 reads TGTGCCAGCAGCTTAACAGGGGTCTACGAGCAGTACTTC. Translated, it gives CASSLTGVYEQYF.

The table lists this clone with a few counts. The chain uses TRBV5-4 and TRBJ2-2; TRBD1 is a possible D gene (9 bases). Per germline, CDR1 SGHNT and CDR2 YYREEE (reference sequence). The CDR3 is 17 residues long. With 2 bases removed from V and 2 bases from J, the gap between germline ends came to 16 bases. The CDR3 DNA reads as TGTGCCAGCAGCTTCCGGGGGGGACAGGGTAACACCGGGGAGCTGTTTTTT. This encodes CASSFRGGQGNTGELFF.

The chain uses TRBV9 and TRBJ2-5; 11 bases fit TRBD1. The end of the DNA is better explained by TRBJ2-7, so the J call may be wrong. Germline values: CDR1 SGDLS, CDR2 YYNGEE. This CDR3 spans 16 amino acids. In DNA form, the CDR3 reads TGTGCCAGCAGCGCTTCACCGGGACAGGGGGCCTACGAGCAGTACTTC. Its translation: CASSASPGQGAYEQYF.

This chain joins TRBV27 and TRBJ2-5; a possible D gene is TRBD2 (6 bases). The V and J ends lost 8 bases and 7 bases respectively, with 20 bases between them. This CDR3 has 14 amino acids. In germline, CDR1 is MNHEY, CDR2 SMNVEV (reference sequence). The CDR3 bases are TGTGCCAGCCGGGGCGGGAACGATGTGGGGACCCAGTACTTC. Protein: CASRGGNDVGTQYF.

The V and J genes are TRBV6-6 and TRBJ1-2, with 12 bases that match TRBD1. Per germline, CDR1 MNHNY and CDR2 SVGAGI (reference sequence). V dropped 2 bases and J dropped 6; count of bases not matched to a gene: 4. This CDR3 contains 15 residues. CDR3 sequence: CASSYPGQGANGYTF. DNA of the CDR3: TGTGCCAGCAGTTACCCGGGACAGGGGGCCAATGGCTACACCTTC.

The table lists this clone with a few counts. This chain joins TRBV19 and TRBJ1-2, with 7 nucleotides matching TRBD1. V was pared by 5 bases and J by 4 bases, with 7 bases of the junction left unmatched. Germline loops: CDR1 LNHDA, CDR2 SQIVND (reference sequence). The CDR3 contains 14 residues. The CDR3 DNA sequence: TGTGCCAGTAGTTCCCTAGACAGGGCCTATGGCTACACCTTC. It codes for CASSSLDRAYGYTF.

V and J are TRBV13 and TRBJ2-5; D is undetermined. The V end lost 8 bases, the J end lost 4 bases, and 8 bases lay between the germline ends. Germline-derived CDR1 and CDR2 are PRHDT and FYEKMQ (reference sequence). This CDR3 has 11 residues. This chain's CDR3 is CASPSRETQYF. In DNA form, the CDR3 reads TGTGCCAGCCCTTCCCGAGAGACCCAGTACTTC.

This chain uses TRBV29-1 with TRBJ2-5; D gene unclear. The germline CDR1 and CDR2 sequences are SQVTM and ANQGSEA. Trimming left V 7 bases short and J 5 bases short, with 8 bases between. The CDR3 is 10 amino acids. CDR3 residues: CSAQIETQYF. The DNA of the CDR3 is TGCAGCGCCCAAATTGAGACCCAGTACTTC.

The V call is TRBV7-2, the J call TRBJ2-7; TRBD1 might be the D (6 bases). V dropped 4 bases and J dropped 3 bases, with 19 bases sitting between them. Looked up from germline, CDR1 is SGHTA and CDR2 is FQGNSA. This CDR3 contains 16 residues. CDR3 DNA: TGTGCCAGCAGCTCCACAGGGAGTCCCCCGATCTACGAGCAGTACTTC. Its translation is CASSSTGSPPIYEQYF.

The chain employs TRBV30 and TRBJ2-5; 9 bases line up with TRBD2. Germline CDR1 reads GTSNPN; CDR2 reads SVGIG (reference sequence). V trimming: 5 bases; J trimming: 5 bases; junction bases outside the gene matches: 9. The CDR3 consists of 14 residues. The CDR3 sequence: CAWRGGRAFETQYF. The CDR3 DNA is TGTGCCTGGCGTGGCGGGAGGGCTTTCGAGACCCAGTACTTC. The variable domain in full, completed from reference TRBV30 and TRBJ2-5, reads SQTIHQWPATLVQPVGSPLSLECTVEGTSNPNLYWYRQAAGRGLQLLFYSVGIGQISSEVPQNLSASRPQDRQFILSSKKLLLSDSGFYLCAWRGGRAFETQYFGPGTRLLVL.

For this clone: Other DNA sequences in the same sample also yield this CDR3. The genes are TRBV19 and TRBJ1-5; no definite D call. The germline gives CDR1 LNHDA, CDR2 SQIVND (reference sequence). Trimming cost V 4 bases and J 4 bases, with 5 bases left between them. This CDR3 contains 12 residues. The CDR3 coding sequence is TGTGCCAGTAGTACCTTAAATCAGCCCCAGCATTTT. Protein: CASSTLNQPQHF.

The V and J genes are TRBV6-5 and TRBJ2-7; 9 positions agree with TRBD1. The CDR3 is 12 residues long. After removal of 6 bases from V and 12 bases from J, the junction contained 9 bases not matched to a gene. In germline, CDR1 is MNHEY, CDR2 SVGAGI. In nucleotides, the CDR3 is TGTGCCAGCAGACAAACGGGACAGGGCCCGTACTTC. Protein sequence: CASRQTGQGPYF.

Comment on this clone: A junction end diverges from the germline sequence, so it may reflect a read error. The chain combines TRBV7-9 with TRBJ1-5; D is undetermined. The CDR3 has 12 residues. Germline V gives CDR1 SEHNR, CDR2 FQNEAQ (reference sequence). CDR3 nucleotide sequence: TGTTCCAGCAGCCTACCAAATCAGCCCCAGCATTTT. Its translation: CSSSLPNQPQHF.